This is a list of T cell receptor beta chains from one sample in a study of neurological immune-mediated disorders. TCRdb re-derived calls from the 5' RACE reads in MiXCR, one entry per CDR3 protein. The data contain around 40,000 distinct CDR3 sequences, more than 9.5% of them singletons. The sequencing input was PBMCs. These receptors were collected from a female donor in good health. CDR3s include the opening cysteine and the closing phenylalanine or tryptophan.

CDR3 protein: CAGPTERGELATQYF
V gene: TRBV2
J gene: TRBJ2-5

CDR3 protein: CASQGRNTEAFF
V gene: TRBV5-1
J gene: TRBJ1-1

CDR3 protein: CASSSDGHSGNTIYF
V gene: TRBV18
J gene: TRBJ1-3

CDR3 protein: CASSPGQRSSSTDTQYF
V gene: TRBV11-2
J gene: TRBJ2-3

CDR3 protein: CASRFGGVLGEAFF
V gene: TRBV7-2
J gene: TRBJ1-1

CDR3 protein: CASSLEASSYNEQFF
V gene: TRBV5-1
J gene: TRBJ2-1

CDR3 protein: CASSPLGQGNTGELFF
V gene: TRBV5-1
J gene: TRBJ2-2

CDR3 protein: CASSLIGKETQYF
V gene: TRBV12-3/TRBV12-4
J gene: TRBJ2-5

CDR3 protein: CASSSIRGRGGLDEKLFF
V gene: TRBV4-1
J gene: TRBJ1-4

CDR3 protein: CASSPVGGEQYF
V gene: TRBV6-6
J gene: TRBJ2-7

CDR3 protein: CASSSSPTDQPQHF
V gene: TRBV12-3/TRBV12-4
J gene: TRBJ1-5

CDR3 protein: CASSFLGNQPQHF
V gene: TRBV27
J gene: TRBJ1-5

CDR3 protein: CASSRTGMAGANVLTF
V gene: TRBV7-2
J gene: TRBJ2-6

CDR3 protein: CASSPGQSGGYTF
V gene: TRBV12-3/TRBV12-4
J gene: TRBJ1-2

CDR3 protein: CASSQKGGLGEEELFF
V gene: TRBV3-1
J gene: TRBJ2-2

CDR3 protein: CASSSTGGWEQYF
V gene: TRBV5-1
J gene: TRBJ2-7